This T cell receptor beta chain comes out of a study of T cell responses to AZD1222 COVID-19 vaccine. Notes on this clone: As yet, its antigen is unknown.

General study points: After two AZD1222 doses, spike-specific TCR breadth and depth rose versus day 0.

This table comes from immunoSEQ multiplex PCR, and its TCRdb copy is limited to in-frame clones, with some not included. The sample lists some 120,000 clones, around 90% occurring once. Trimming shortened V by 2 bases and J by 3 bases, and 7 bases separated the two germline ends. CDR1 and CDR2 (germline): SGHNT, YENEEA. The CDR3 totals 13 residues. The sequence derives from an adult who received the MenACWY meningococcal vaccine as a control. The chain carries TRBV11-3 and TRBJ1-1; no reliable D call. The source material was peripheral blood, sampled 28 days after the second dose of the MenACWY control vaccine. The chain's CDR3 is CASSLSAHTEAFF. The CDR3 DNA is TGTGCCAGCAGCTTATCTGCCCACACTGAAGCTTTCTTT.